This TCR beta chain came from a study of T cell clonotyping in hematopoietic cell transplantation. Study-wide results and caveats: At the given depth, recipient repertoires were over 97% de novo clonotypes. Broader posttransplant TCR repertoire diversity was predicted by graft donor and pretransplant recipient Inverse Simpson Index values.

Notes on this clone: What it binds is not known.

The repertoire was sequenced with immunoSEQ multiplex PCR; TCRdb's copy has only in-frame clones and lacks some. The sample comprises more than 2,000 clones, roughly nine tenths of which are singletons, and approximately 4.2% rests with the top ten. Sequenced material: peripheral blood mononuclear cells. This clonotype was obtained from a man in his forties in good health. Some clones in this sample may be carry-over from other donors' samples.

The CDR3 loop reads CAISESLDQGAYEQYF. The DNA for the CDR3 is TGTGCCATCAGTGAGTCTTTGGACCAGGGAGCCTACGAGCAGTACTTC. The chain recombines TRBV10-3 with TRBJ2-7; D is possibly TRBD1 or TRBD2 (5 bases each). The CDR3 totals 16 residues. V was pared by 0 bases and J by 2 bases, with 14 bases between. CDR1 and CDR2 (germline): ENHRY, SYGVKD.